This entry concerns a single T cell receptor (beta chain). This specimen belongs to a study of cytomegalovirus exposure and HLA in healthy donors. The CDR3 runs 14 residues. V dropped 3 bases and J dropped 2; count of bases not matched to a gene: 1. The germline CDR1 and CDR2 sequences are MDHEN and SYDVKM. The PCR ran on 60 Vbeta and 13 Jbeta primers. Sequencing used immunoSEQ multiplex PCR; TCRdb keeps in-frame clones, though not all of them. This sample contains tens of thousands of clones. This sequence joins TRBV28 and TRBJ2-1; TRBD1 aligns across 7 bases. Sequencing used PBMCs. The receptor's source is a male donor in good health and CMV-seronegative. The chain's CDR3 is CASSLRGPYNEQFF. Written as DNA, the CDR3 is TGTGCCAGCAGTTTGAGGGGGCCCTACAATGAGCAGTTCTTC.